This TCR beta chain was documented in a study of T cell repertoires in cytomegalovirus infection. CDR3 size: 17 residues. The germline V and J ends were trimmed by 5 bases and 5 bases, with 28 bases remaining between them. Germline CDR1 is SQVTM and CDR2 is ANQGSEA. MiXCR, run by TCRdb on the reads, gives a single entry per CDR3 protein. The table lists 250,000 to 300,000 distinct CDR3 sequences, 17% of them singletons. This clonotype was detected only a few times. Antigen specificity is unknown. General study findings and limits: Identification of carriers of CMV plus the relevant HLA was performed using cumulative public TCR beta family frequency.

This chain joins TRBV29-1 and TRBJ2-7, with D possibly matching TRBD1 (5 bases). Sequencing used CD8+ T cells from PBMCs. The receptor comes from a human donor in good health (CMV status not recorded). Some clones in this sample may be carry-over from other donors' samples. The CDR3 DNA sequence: TGCAGCGTTCGCCTTTACGCGTTTCCGGGCAGGGCCCACGAGCAGTACTTC. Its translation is CSVRLYAFPGRAHEQYF.